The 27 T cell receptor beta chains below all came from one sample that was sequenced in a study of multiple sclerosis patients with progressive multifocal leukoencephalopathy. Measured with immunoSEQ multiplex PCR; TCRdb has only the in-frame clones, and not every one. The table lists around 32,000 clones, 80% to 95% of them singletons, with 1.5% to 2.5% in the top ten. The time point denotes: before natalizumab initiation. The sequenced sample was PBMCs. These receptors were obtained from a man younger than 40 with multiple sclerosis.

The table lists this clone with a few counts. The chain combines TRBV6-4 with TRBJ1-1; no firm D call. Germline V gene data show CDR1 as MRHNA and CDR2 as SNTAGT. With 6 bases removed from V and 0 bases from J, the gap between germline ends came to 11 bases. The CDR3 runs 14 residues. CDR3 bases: TGTGCCAGCAGAAACACCTTTATGAACACTGAAGCTTTCTTT. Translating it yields CASRNTFMNTEAFF.

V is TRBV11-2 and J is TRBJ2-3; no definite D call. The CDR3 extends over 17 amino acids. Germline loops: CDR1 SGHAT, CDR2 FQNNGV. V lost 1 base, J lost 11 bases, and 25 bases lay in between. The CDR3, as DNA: TGTGCCAGCAGCTTAGGATCCCCCCCCCGCAACTCCCGAGTGCAGTATTTT. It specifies CASSLGSPPRNSRVQYF.

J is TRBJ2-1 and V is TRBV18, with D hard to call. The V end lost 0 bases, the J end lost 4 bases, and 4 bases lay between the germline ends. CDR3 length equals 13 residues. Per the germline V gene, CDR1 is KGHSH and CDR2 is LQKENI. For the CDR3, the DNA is TGTGCCAGCTCACCACCAGGGTACAATGAGCAGTTCTTC. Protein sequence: CASSPPGYNEQFF. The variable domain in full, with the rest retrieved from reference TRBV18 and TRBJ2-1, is NAGVMQNPRHLVRRRGQEARLRCSPMKGHSHVYWYRQLPEEGLKFMVYLQKENIIDESGMPKERFSAEFPKEGPSILRIQQVVRGDSAAYFCASSPPGYNEQFFGPGTRLTVL.

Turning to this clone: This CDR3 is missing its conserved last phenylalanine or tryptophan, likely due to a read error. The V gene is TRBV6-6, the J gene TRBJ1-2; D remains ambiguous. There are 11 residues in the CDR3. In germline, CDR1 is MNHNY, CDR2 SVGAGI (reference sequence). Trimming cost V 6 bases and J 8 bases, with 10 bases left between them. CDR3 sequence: CASSNGEGYTL. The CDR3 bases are TGTGCCAGCAGCAACGGAGAGGGCTACACCCTC.

The CDR3: CASSAETAGVYNEQFF. CDR3 DNA: TGTGCCAGCAGCGCAGAGACAGCGGGGGTCTACAATGAGCAGTTCTTC. This chain uses TRBV4-2 with TRBJ2-1, with TRBD2 matching over 8 bases. The CDR3 runs 16 residues. Germline values: CDR1 LGHNA, CDR2 YNFKEQ. V shed 5 bases, J shed 3 bases, and the junction held 9 bases outside the gene matches.

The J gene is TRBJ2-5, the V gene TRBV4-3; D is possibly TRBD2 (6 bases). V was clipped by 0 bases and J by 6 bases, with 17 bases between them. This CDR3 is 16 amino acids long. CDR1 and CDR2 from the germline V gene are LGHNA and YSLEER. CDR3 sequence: CASSQELYGRSKTQYF. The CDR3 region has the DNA TGCGCCAGCAGCCAAGAGCTGTACGGGAGATCGAAGACCCAGTACTTC.

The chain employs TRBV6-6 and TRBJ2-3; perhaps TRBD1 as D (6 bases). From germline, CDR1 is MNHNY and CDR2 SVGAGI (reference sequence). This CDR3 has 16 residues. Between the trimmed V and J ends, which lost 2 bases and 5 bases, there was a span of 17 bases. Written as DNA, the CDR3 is TGTGCCAGCAGTTACCCTACAGGGAAGGTGGGAGATACGCAGTATTTT. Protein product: CASSYPTGKVGDTQYF.

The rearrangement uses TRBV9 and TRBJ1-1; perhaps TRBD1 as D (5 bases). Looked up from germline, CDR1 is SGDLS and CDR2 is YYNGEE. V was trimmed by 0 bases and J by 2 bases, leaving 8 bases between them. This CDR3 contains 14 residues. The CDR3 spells CASSVDGGNTEAFF. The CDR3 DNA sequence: TGTGCCAGCAGCGTAGACGGGGGAAACACTGAAGCTTTCTTT.

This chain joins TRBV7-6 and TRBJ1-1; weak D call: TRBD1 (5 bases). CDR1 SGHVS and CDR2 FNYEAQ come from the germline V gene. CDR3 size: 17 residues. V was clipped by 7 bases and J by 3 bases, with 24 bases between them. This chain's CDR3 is CASTRFEVPAGDTEAFF. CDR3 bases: TGTGCCAGCACTAGATTCGAAGTCCCAGCGGGGGACACTGAAGCTTTCTTT.

The CDR3 loop reads CASNGAGKLFF. In DNA form, the CDR3 reads TGTGCCAGTAACGGGGCCGGAAAACTGTTTTTT. The J gene is TRBJ1-4, the V gene TRBV19; a possible D gene is TRBD1 (5 bases). Germline-derived CDR1 and CDR2 are LNHDA and SQIVND (reference sequence). V was clipped by 7 bases and J by 10 bases, with 10 bases between them. The CDR3 runs to 11 residues.

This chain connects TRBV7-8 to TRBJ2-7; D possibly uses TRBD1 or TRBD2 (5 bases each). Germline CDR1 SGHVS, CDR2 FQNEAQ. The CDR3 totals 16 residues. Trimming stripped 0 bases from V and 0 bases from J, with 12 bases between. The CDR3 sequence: CASSLAGRTSSYEQYF. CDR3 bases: TGTGCCAGCAGCTTAGCGGGGCGAACTAGCTCCTACGAGCAGTACTTC.

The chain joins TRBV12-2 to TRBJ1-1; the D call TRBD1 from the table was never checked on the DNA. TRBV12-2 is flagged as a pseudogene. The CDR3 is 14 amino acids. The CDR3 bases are TGTGCAAGTCGCTCCACGACAGACCTTGCAGAAGCTTTCTTT. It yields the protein CASRSTTDLAEAFF.

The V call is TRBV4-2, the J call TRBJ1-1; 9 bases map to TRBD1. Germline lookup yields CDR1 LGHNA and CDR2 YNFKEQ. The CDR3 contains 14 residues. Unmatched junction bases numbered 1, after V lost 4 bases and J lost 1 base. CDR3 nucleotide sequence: TGTGCCAGCAGCCTGGGACAGGGGAACACTGAAGCTTTCTTT. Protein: CASSLGQGNTEAFF.

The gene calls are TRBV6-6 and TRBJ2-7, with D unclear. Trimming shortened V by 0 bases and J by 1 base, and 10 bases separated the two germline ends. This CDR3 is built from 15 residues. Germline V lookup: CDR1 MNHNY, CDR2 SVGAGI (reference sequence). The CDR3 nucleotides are TGTGCCAGCAGTTACTCCCCTGACGGGTCCTACGAGCAGTACTTC. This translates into CASSYSPDGSYEQYF.

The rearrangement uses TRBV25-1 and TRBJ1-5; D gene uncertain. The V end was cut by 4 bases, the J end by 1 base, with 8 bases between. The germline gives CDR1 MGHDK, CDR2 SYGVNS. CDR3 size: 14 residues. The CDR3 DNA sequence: TGTGCCAGCAGTGGATTGGGAAGCAATCAGCCCCAGCATTTT. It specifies CASSGLGSNQPQHF.

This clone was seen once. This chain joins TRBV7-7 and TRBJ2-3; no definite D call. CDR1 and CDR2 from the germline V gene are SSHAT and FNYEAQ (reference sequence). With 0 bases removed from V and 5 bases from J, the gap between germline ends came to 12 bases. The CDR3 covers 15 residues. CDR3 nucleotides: TGTGCCAGCAGCTTAGCGGCCTCGGGTGGAGATACGCAGTATTTT. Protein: CASSLAASGGDTQYF.

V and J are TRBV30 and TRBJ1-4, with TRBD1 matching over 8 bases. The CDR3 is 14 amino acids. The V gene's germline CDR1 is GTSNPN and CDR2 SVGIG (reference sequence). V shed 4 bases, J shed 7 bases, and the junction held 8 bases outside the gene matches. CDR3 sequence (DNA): TGTGCCTGGAACCTACAGGGGGGCGGTGAAAAACTGTTTTTT. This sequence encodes CAWNLQGGGEKLFF.

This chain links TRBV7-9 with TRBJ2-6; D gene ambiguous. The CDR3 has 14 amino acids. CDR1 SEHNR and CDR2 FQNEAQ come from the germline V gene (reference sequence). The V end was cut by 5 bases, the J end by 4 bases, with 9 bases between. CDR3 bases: TGTGCCAGCAGCCCCCCCTGGGGGGCCAACGTCCTGACTTTC. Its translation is CASSPPWGANVLTF.

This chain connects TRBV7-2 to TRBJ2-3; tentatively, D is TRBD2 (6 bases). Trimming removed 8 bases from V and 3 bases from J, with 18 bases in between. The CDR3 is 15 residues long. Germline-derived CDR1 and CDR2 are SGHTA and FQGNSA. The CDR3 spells CASVNQEAGTDTQYF. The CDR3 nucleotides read TGTGCCAGCGTAAACCAGGAGGCGGGGACAGATACGCAGTATTTT.

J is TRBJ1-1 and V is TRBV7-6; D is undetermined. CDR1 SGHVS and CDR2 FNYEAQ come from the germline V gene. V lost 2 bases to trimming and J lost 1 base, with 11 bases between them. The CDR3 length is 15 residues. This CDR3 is CASSLKGRGNTEAFF. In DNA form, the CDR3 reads TGTGCCAGCAGCTTAAAAGGCAGAGGGAACACTGAAGCTTTCTTT.

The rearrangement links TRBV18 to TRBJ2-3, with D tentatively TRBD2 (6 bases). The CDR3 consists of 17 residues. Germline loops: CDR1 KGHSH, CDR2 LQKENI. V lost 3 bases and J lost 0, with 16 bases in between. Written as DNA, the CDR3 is TGTGCCAGCTCACCGCTCCCCGGGACTGGAAGCACAGATACGCAGTATTTT. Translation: CASSPLPGTGSTDTQYF.

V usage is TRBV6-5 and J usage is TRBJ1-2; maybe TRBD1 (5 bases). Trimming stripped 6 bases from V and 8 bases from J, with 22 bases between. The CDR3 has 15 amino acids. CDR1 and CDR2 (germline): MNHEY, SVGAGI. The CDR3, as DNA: TGTGCCAGCAGCCTACTGACCGGGCGAGGGGAGGGCTACACCTTC. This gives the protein CASSLLTGRGEGYTF.

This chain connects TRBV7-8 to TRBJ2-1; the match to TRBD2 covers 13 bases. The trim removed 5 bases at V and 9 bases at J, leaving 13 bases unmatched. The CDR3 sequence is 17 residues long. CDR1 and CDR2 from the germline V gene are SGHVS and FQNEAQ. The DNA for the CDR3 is TGTGCCAGCAGCCCAAGATGGACTAGCGGGAGTGGCGGTGAGCAGTTCTTC. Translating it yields CASSPRWTSGSGGEQFF.

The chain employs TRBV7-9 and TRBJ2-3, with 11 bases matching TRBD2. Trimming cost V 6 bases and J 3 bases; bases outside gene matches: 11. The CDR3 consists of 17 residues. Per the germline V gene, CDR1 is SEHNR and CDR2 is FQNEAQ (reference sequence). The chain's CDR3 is CASSLLAGAAWTDTQYF. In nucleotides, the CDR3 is TGTGCCAGCAGTCTACTAGCGGGAGCCGCTTGGACAGATACGCAGTATTTT.

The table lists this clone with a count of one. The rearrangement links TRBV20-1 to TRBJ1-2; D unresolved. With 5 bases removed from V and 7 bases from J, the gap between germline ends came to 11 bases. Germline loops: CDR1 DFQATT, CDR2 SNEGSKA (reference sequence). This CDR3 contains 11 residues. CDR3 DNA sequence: TGCAGTGCTCCTAAGTCCCTTGGCTACACCTTC. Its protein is CSAPKSLGYTF.

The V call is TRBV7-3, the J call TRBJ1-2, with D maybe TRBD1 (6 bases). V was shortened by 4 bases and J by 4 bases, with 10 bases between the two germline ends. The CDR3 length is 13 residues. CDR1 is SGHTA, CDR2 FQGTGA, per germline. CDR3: CASSSKDSYGYTF. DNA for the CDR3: TGTGCCAGCAGCTCTAAGGACAGCTATGGCTACACCTTC.

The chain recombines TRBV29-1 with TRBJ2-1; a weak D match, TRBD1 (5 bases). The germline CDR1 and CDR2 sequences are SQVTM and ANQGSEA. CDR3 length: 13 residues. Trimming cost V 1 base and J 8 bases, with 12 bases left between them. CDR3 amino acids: CSVEGPRVDEQFF. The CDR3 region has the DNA TGCAGCGTTGAAGGTCCCAGGGTAGATGAGCAGTTCTTC.